This is a list of T cell receptor beta chains from one sample in a study of blood T cells in healthy people across ages. MiXCR, run by TCRdb on the 5' RACE reads, gives a single entry per CDR3 protein. The sample has 850,000 to 1,000,000 distinct CDR3 sequences, around 49% seen once. Material: blood. The receptor source for this set is a man under 40 in good health. Each CDR3 is given with its conserved first and last residue. The order of the fields is J gene, D gene, clone size, V gene, CDR3 DNA, CDR3 protein. A D gene is named only where the DNA matches it firmly. Clone size is not always given. Where it is, it says once, few, many or a class for expanded clones.

J: TRBJ2-4
D: TRBD2
size: NA
V: TRBV4-2
DNA: TGTGCCAGCAGCCAACGGACTAGCGGGGGGGTACAGTACTTC
CDR3: CASSQRTSGGVQYF

J: TRBJ2-3
D: NA
size: NA
V: TRBV6-5
DNA: TGTGCCAGCAGCAGCGGGCGGGGTAAATCAGATACGCAGTATTTT
CDR3: CASSSGRGKSDTQYF

J: TRBJ2-5
D: NA
size: many
V: TRBV20-1
DNA: TGCAGTGCTAGAGTGGGCGGGGGCCGAGAGACCCAGTACTTC
CDR3: CSARVGGGRETQYF

J: TRBJ2-2
D: NA
size: NA
V: TRBV6-5
DNA: TGTGCCAGCAGTCCCGAAGGTGGGGCGAACACCGGGGAGCTGTTTTTT
CDR3: CASSPEGGANTGELFF

J: TRBJ1-4
D: TRBD1
size: few
V: TRBV7-2
DNA: TGTGCCAGCAGCACTGACAGGGGCATGACTGAAAAACTGTTTTTT
CDR3: CASSTDRGMTEKLFF

J: TRBJ1-2
D: TRBD1
size: NA
V: TRBV3-1
DNA: TGTGCCAGCAGCCAAGATATAACAGGGGCTAACTATGGCTACACCTTC
CDR3: CASSQDITGANYGYTF

J: TRBJ2-7
D: TRBD1
size: NA
V: TRBV7-3
DNA: TGTGCCAGCTCAACAGGGGTCAACTACGAGCAGTACTTC
CDR3: CASSTGVNYEQYF

J: TRBJ2-3
D: TRBD2
size: NA
V: TRBV7-9
DNA: TGTGCCAGCAGCTCCTGGACCGGGACTAGCGATCCAGATACGCAGTATTTT
CDR3: CASSSWTGTSDPDTQYF

J: TRBJ2-1
D: TRBD1
size: NA
V: TRBV5-1
DNA: TGCGCCAGCAGCTTTTGGACAGGGGACCACAATGAGCAGTTCTTC
CDR3: CASSFWTGDHNEQFF

J: TRBJ2-5
D: TRBD2
size: few
V: TRBV7-2
DNA: TGTGCCAGCAATCGCGGGCTAGCGGGGGTGGAGACCCAGTACTTC
CDR3: CASNRGLAGVETQYF

J: TRBJ1-2
D: TRBD1
size: few
V: TRBV4-1
DNA: TGCGCCAGCAGCCAGACTCCGGGACAGGGAAAAGGCTATGGCTACACCTTC
CDR3: CASSQTPGQGKGYGYTF

J: TRBJ2-5
D: TRBD1
size: NA
V: TRBV28
DNA: TGTGCCAGCAGTTTAGGACAGGGGTACAAGACCCAGTACTTC
CDR3: CASSLGQGYKTQYF

J: TRBJ2-1
D: NA
size: once
V: TRBV2
DNA: TGTGCCAGCAGCCTGGAGAGGGTACCTTACAATGAGCAGTTCTTC
CDR3: CASSLERVPYNEQFF

J: TRBJ2-2
D: NA
size: NA
V: TRBV3-1
DNA: TGTGCCAGCAGCCAAGTTCGTGTGACCGGGGAGCTGTTTTTT
CDR3: CASSQVRVTGELFF

J: TRBJ2-1
D: NA
size: few
V: TRBV9
DNA: TGTGCCAGCAGCGTAGAGCCTCTGACTAGAAACAATGAGCAGTTCTTC
CDR3: CASSVEPLTRNNEQFF

J: TRBJ1-2
D: NA
size: NA
V: TRBV25-1
DNA: TGTGCCAGCAGGAGGGAGGGCTATGGCTACACCTTC
CDR3: CASRREGYGYTF

J: TRBJ2-1
D: TRBD1
size: few
V: TRBV7-2
DNA: TGTGCCAGCAGCTTAGGAGGGGGCCACTCCTACAATGAGCAGTTCTTC
CDR3: CASSLGGGHSYNEQFF

J: TRBJ2-3
D: NA
size: NA
V: TRBV9
DNA: TGTGCCAGCAGCGCCATGATCGCAGATACGCAGTATTTT
CDR3: CASSAMIADTQYF

J: TRBJ2-3
D: NA
size: NA
V: TRBV12-3/TRBV12-4
DNA: TGTGCCAGCATTAGGAGAGCAGATGCGCAGTATTTT
CDR3: CASIRRADAQYF

J: TRBJ2-3
D: TRBD2
size: NA
V: TRBV4-2
DNA: TGTGCCAGCAGCCAAGTGGTCTCTAGCGGGGGCACAGATACGCAGTATTTT
CDR3: CASSQVVSSGGTDTQYF

J: TRBJ2-4
D: NA
size: NA
V: TRBV5-1
DNA: TGCGCCAGCAGCTCTGCGCCAGTTTGGGAGCAGTACTTC
CDR3: CASSSAPVWEQYF

J: TRBJ1-6
D: NA
size: NA
V: TRBV7-9
DNA: TGTGCCAGCAGCTTATCGGCGGGGACTTCCAGCTCCTATAATTCACCCCTCCACTTT
CDR3: CASSLSAGTSSSYNSPLHF

J: TRBJ1-2
D: TRBD1
size: NA
V: TRBV6-2/TRBV6-3
DNA: TGTGCCAGCAGCCGTCCTCGGGACAGGGATCTAAACTATGGCTACACCTTC
CDR3: CASSRPRDRDLNYGYTF

J: TRBJ1-5
D: NA
size: NA
V: TRBV28
DNA: TGTGCCAGCAGAGCCGGGGGTGATCAGCCCCAGCATTTT
CDR3: CASRAGGDQPQHF

J: TRBJ2-3
D: NA
size: NA
V: TRBV7-9
DNA: TGTGCCAGCAGCTCCACCCTAATCCGAGATACGCAGTATTTT
CDR3: CASSSTLIRDTQYF

J: TRBJ2-4
D: TRBD2
size: NA
V: TRBV13
DNA: TGTGCCAGCAGCTTAGATGGTAGCGGGGAGAAAAACATTCAGTACTTC
CDR3: CASSLDGSGEKNIQYF

J: TRBJ2-7
D: TRBD1
size: many
V: TRBV11-2
DNA: TGTGCCAGCAGCCTCCTGCAGGGGGTCAACGAGCAGTACTTC
CDR3: CASSLLQGVNEQYF

J: TRBJ2-7
D: TRBD2
size: NA
V: TRBV3-1
DNA: TGTGCCAGCAGCCACACTAGCGGGGTCTGCGAGCAGTACTTC
CDR3: CASSHTSGVCEQYF

J: TRBJ2-1
D: TRBD2
size: NA
V: TRBV5-1
DNA: TGCGCCAGCAGCTACCCGACTAGCGGGGAGGAGCAGTTCTTC
CDR3: CASSYPTSGEEQFF

J: TRBJ1-5
D: TRBD1
size: NA
V: TRBV7-2
DNA: TGTGCCAGCAGCCTTCAAGGGGGCGCGGGCAATCAGCCCCAGCATTTT
CDR3: CASSLQGGAGNQPQHF

J: TRBJ1-5
D: NA
size: few
V: TRBV7-2
DNA: TGTGCCAGCAGCTTAGGTGTTAGCAACAATCAGCCCCAGCATTTT
CDR3: CASSLGVSNNQPQHF

J: TRBJ2-3
D: NA
size: NA
V: TRBV4-1
DNA: TGCGCCAGCAGCCAAGAAGGCCCGGGACGCGACCTTCGAGATACGCAGTATTTT
CDR3: CASSQEGPGRDLRDTQYF

J: TRBJ2-7
D: NA
size: NA
V: TRBV6-5
DNA: TGTGCCAGCGGCCCCAACGGGAAGGATTTCTCCTACGAGCAGTACTTC
CDR3: CASGPNGKDFSYEQYF

J: TRBJ2-4
D: TRBD2
size: NA
V: TRBV20-1
DNA: TGCAGTGCTAGTCCCGCGGGGGGCAAAAACATTCAGTACTTC
CDR3: CSASPAGGKNIQYF

J: TRBJ2-5
D: NA
size: few
V: TRBV5-1
DNA: TGCGCCAGCAGCTTATCAGGGTATGCCCAAGAGACCCAGTACTTC
CDR3: CASSLSGYAQETQYF

J: TRBJ2-7
D: TRBD2
size: few
V: TRBV11-2
DNA: TGTGCCAGCAGCCCCGACTTGGGAGGGCTCGAGCAGTACTTC
CDR3: CASSPDLGGLEQYF

J: TRBJ2-3
D: NA
size: NA
V: TRBV11-2
DNA: TGTGCCAGCAGCTTAGAGCTCCAGGGGGGCGGTACGCAGTATTTT
CDR3: CASSLELQGGGTQYF

J: TRBJ2-4
D: NA
size: NA
V: TRBV4-2
DNA: TGTGCCAGCAGCCAATCTGCCAGCGCGGGGCGTTCGAACATTCAGTACTTC
CDR3: CASSQSASAGRSNIQYF

J: TRBJ2-7
D: TRBD1
size: NA
V: TRBV20-1
DNA: TGCAGTGCTAGACCTGCGACAGGGACCTACGAGCAGTACTTC
CDR3: CSARPATGTYEQYF

J: TRBJ2-1
D: NA
size: NA
V: TRBV11-3
DNA: TGTGCCAGCAGCTCCTCCGACGGGAGCGGGTACAATGAGCAGTTCTTC
CDR3: CASSSSDGSGYNEQFF

J: TRBJ2-2
D: TRBD1
size: NA
V: TRBV4-3
DNA: TGCGCCAGCAGCCAAGACCGAGGGGGCTTCACCGGGGAGCTGTTTTTT
CDR3: CASSQDRGGFTGELFF

J: TRBJ2-7
D: NA
size: few
V: TRBV4-2
DNA: TGTGCCAGCAGCCAAGGAAGCGGCGATCAGTACTTC
CDR3: CASSQGSGDQYF

J: TRBJ2-1
D: TRBD2
size: NA
V: TRBV29-1
DNA: TGCAGCGTTTGCCTTCCTAGCGGGAATGAGCAGTTCTTC
CDR3: CSVCLPSGNEQFF

J: TRBJ2-7
D: NA
size: NA
V: TRBV27
DNA: TGTCCCAGCAGTCCCGGGGTGGGTCTCTCCTACGAGCAGTACTTC
CDR3: CPSSPGVGLSYEQYF

J: TRBJ2-7
D: TRBD1
size: NA
V: TRBV28
DNA: TGTGTCAGCAGTGTCGGGACAGGGTACGAGCAGTACTTC
CDR3: CVSSVGTGYEQYF

J: TRBJ2-7
D: NA
size: NA
V: TRBV7-2
DNA: TGTGCCAGCAGCTTAGCGCGCCACCTCCCTGGGCAGTACTTC
CDR3: CASSLARHLPGQYF

J: TRBJ2-7
D: TRBD1
size: NA
V: TRBV11-2
DNA: TGTGCCAGCAACTTAGAAGTGGGACAGGGGTCCTACGAGCAGTACTTC
CDR3: CASNLEVGQGSYEQYF

J: TRBJ1-2
D: TRBD1
size: few
V: TRBV2
DNA: TGTGCCAGCATCCAGGGGGTGAAGAATGGCTACACCTTC
CDR3: CASIQGVKNGYTF

J: TRBJ2-5
D: TRBD2
size: few
V: TRBV20-1
DNA: TGCAGTGCTATTCAAGCGGGGGAAGAGACCCAGTACTTC
CDR3: CSAIQAGEETQYF

J: TRBJ1-2
D: NA
size: NA
V: TRBV30
DNA: TGTGCCTGGAGTGTACGTGAGGGGTCTGGCTACACCTTC
CDR3: CAWSVREGSGYTF

J: TRBJ2-1
D: TRBD1
size: NA
V: TRBV7-2
DNA: TGTGCCAGCAGCTTAGAGGGACAGGGGATCGATGAGCAGTTCTTC
CDR3: CASSLEGQGIDEQFF

J: TRBJ2-7
D: NA
size: NA
V: TRBV20-1
DNA: TGCAGTGCTAGAGAGTCTGGGACACACTCCTACGAGCAGTACTTC
CDR3: CSARESGTHSYEQYF

J: TRBJ2-7
D: NA
size: NA
V: TRBV13
DNA: TGTGCCAGCAGCCCTGGCGGAATGACCTACGAGCAGTACTTC
CDR3: CASSPGGMTYEQYF

J: TRBJ2-5
D: TRBD1
size: few
V: TRBV9
DNA: TGTGCCAGCAGCCGATCGGGACAGGGCGGTTTGGAGACCCAGTACTTC
CDR3: CASSRSGQGGLETQYF

J: TRBJ2-3
D: TRBD2
size: few
V: TRBV3-1
DNA: TGTGCCAGCAGGGGAGCGGGACGGGATACGCAGTATTTT
CDR3: CASRGAGRDTQYF